These 27 T cell receptor beta chains were sequenced from one sample in a study of OX40 agonist ivuxolimab in advanced cancers. Data came from immunoSEQ multiplex PCR; TCRdb stores just in-frame clones and leaves some out. The data show roughly 10,000 clones, about 87% seen once. Sequencing used CD4+ or CD8+ T cells sorted from blood, obtained in a trial of the OX40 agonist ivuxolimab. These receptors were taken from an adult with an advanced solid tumor such as melanoma, head and neck, liver or kidney cancer.

The genes are TRBV6-6 and TRBJ2-2; TRBD1 matches 9 bases. Germline V gene data show CDR1 as MNHNY and CDR2 as SVGAGI (reference sequence). J was trimmed by 4 bases and V by 6 bases; bases with no gene match: 9. The length of the CDR3 is 16 residues. The CDR3 bases are TGTGCCAGCAGGAGAAACAGGGGGCAGCCCACCGGGGAGCTGTTTTTT. Translation gives CASRRNRGQPTGELFF.

The J gene is TRBJ2-7, the V gene TRBV7-8; 7 bases are a match to TRBD1. With 1 base clipped from V and 2 bases from J, the junction kept 8 bases outside the gene matches. This CDR3 comprises 16 residues. Per the germline V gene, CDR1 is SGHVS and CDR2 is FQNEAQ. CDR3 sequence reads: CASSLDHRDSAYEQYF. The CDR3 DNA reads TGTGCCAGCAGCTTAGACCACCGGGACAGCGCCTACGAGCAGTACTTC.

V gene TRBV11-2 combines with J gene TRBJ2-7, with 9 positions matching TRBD2. This CDR3 is built from 15 residues. Trimming cost V 3 bases and J 1 base; bases outside gene matches: 4. Germline V CDR1 and CDR2: SGHAT, FQNNGV. This chain's CDR3 is CASSFGAGGSYEQYF. As DNA, the CDR3 is TGTGCCAGCAGCTTCGGGGCGGGAGGGTCCTACGAGCAGTACTTC.

V and J are TRBV29-1 and TRBJ2-7; 7 nucleotides align to TRBD1. Unmatched junction bases numbered 10, after V lost 2 bases and J lost 6 bases. The V gene's germline CDR1 is SQVTM and CDR2 ANQGSEA. The CDR3 runs 14 residues. In nucleotides, the CDR3 is TGCAGCGTTGAATTGGGCAGGGGGTCGGTCGAGCAGTACTTC. It translates to CSVELGRGSVEQYF.

V and J are TRBV13 and TRBJ2-1; D gene uncertain. CDR1 and CDR2 from the germline V gene are PRHDT and FYEKMQ (reference sequence). V lost 1 base, J lost 6 bases, and 7 bases lay in between. The CDR3 has 13 amino acids. CDR3 nucleotide sequence: TGTGCCAGCAGCTTAGTACAGACCAATGAGCAGTTCTTC. Amino acid sequence: CASSLVQTNEQFF.

V gene TRBV9 combines with J gene TRBJ1-1; a possible D gene is TRBD1 (5 bases). The V gene's germline CDR1 is SGDLS and CDR2 YYNGEE. The CDR3 runs 15 residues. The V gene lost 4 bases and the J gene lost 4 bases, with 17 bases spanning the gap. CDR3 coding DNA: TGTGCCAGCAGCCCCATCGGGGGGGGGAGCACTGAAGCTTTCTTT. Protein product: CASSPIGGGSTEAFF.

CDR3 bases: TGTGCCAGCAGTTCGCCGGGACAGGGGTTACGGGACGAGCAGTACTTC. It is translated as CASSSPGQGLRDEQYF. The chain uses TRBV28 and TRBJ2-7; 10 nucleotides agree with TRBD1. The CDR3 runs 16 residues. Germline loops: CDR1 MDHEN, CDR2 SYDVKM. Losses at the gene ends were 4 bases for V and 5 bases for J; bases not matched to a gene: 11.

The chain links TRBV7-9 to TRBJ2-1; possible D gene TRBD2, 6 bases. This CDR3 spans 12 amino acids. Trimming pared 5 bases from V and 9 bases from J, leaving 11 bases between. Germline V gives CDR1 SEHNR, CDR2 FQNEAQ (reference sequence). CDR3 DNA: TGTGCCAGCAGCCAACCCGGGGGTGAGCAGTTCTTC. It codes for CASSQPGGEQFF.

This clone was seen only a few times. This chain uses TRBV28 with TRBJ2-6; the D is unclear. The CDR3 is 14 residues long. The V gene lost 3 bases and the J gene lost 0 bases, with 3 bases spanning the gap. Germline V gene sequence: CDR1 MDHEN, CDR2 SYDVKM. CDR3 sequence reads: CASSLISGANVLTF. CDR3 DNA: TGTGCCAGCAGTTTGATCTCTGGGGCCAACGTCCTGACTTTC.

The J gene is TRBJ1-2, the V gene TRBV28; D is uncertain. CDR1 and CDR2 from the germline V gene are MDHEN and SYDVKM. The CDR3 is made up of 11 amino acids. V lost 5 bases to trimming and J lost 6 bases, with 7 bases between them. CDR3 in amino acids: CASSVSDGYTF. Written as DNA, the CDR3 is TGTGCCAGCAGTGTGTCGGATGGCTACACCTTC.

The V and J genes are TRBV5-6 and TRBJ2-5, with a possible D match to TRBD2 (6 bases). Trimming pared 5 bases from V and 2 bases from J, leaving 16 bases between. This CDR3 has 15 residues. Germline V gene data show CDR1 as SGHDT and CDR2 as YYEEEE. Here the CDR3 DNA reads TGTGCCAGCAGTCCCGGCTGGGGGAGGCAAGAGACCCAGTACTTC. It is translated as CASSPGWGRQETQYF. Full variable domain (outside the CDR3, taken from reference TRBV5-6 and TRBJ2-5): DAGVTQSPTHLIKTRGQQVTLRCSPKSGHDTVSWYQQALGQGPQFIFQYYEEEERQRGNFPDRFSGHQFPNYSSELNVNALLLGDSALYLCASSPGWGRQETQYFGPGTRLLVL.

This clone was observed a few times. The V and J genes are TRBV6-4 and TRBJ2-1; a possible D gene is TRBD2 (6 bases). This CDR3 spans 15 amino acids. Trimming left V 0 bases short and J 6 bases short, with 12 bases between. CDR1 is MRHNA and CDR2 is SNTAGT in the germline V gene. CDR3 region: CASSDSSSGGNEQFF. Written as DNA, the CDR3 is TGTGCCAGCAGTGACTCGAGCTCCGGGGGCAATGAGCAGTTCTTC.

The chain joins TRBV5-6 to TRBJ2-3, with D perhaps being TRBD1 or TRBD2 (5 bases each). The CDR3 covers 16 residues. Germline V gene sequence: CDR1 SGHDT, CDR2 YYEEEE. Trimming left V 1 base short and J 3 bases short, with 15 bases between. CDR3 sequence: CASSLITTGGTDTQYF. DNA for the CDR3: TGTGCCAGCAGCTTGATAACAACTGGGGGTACAGATACGCAGTATTTT.

This sequence joins TRBV5-8 and TRBJ2-7; a weak D match, TRBD1 (6 bases). The V end was cut by 8 bases, the J end by 7 bases, with 25 bases between. Per the germline V gene, CDR1 is SGHTS and CDR2 is YDEGEE. The CDR3 consists of 15 residues. The CDR3 coding sequence is TGTGCCAGAAGCCTTAACAGGGTTGAGGCTAATGAGCAGTACTTC. Translated, it gives CARSLNRVEANEQYF.

CDR3 nucleotides: TGTGCCAGCAGTTCCGGCACAGATACGCAGTATTTT. It is translated as CASSSGTDTQYF. V usage is TRBV27 and J usage is TRBJ2-3; D unclear. The V end lost 4 bases, the J end lost 1 base, and 3 bases lay between the germline ends. Germline CDR1 MNHEY, CDR2 SMNVEV (reference sequence). The CDR3 length is 12 residues.

The count of this clone is one. The CDR3 spells CASSYGATVYEQYF. The CDR3 DNA follows: TGTGCCAGCAGTTACGGGGCTACTGTCTACGAGCAGTACTTC. The chain uses TRBV11-2 and TRBJ2-7, with D perhaps being TRBD1 or TRBD2 (5 bases each). Germline V CDR1 and CDR2: SGHAT, FQNNGV. The germline V and J ends were trimmed by 6 bases and 3 bases, with 15 bases remaining between them. The CDR3 is made up of 14 amino acids.

This chain joins TRBV19 and TRBJ1-1; no clear D. CDR3 length: 11 residues. The V end was cut by 7 bases, the J end by 4 bases, with 7 bases between. Germline V CDR1 and CDR2: LNHDA, SQIVND (reference sequence). CDR3 bases: TGTGCCAGTAAGAAGGGCACTGAAGCTTTCTTT. Its protein product is CASKKGTEAFF.

The V call is TRBV5-6, the J call TRBJ2-7, with TRBD1 matching over 11 bases. The CDR3 is 15 residues long. The V segment lost 5 bases and the J segment 2 bases; nucleotides outside the gene matches: 6. The germline CDR1 and CDR2 sequences are SGHDT and YYEEEE. CDR3 sequence: CASREPGQGAYEQYF. The CDR3 DNA reads as TGTGCCAGCAGGGAGCCGGGACAGGGGGCCTACGAGCAGTACTTC.

This clone was recorded only once. The rearrangement uses TRBV2 and TRBJ1-1; 8 positions agree with TRBD1. V was pared by 6 bases and J by 2 bases, with 5 bases of the junction left unmatched. The CDR3 totals 14 residues. Germline assignment: CDR1 SNHLY and CDR2 FYNNEI. DNA for the CDR3: TGTGCCAGCAGCCAGGGGGCCACTAACACTGAAGCTTTCTTT. Protein product: CASSQGATNTEAFF.

This chain links TRBV28 with TRBJ1-5; D ambiguous. This CDR3 is built from 15 residues. The germline V and J ends were trimmed by 3 bases and 1 base, with 10 bases remaining between them. Germline CDR1 MDHEN, CDR2 SYDVKM. In nucleotides, the CDR3 is TGTGCCAGCAGTTTTTTATGGGGAAGCAATCAGCCCCAGCATTTT. It translates to CASSFLWGSNQPQHF.

The gene calls are TRBV25-1 and TRBJ1-1; TRBD1 aligns across 9 bases. There are 17 residues in the CDR3. The J segment lost 5 bases and the V segment lost 2 bases, leaving 12 bases of the junction unmatched. Germline CDR1 is MGHDK and CDR2 is SYGVNS. The CDR3 spells CASSEERTGDVITEAFF. CDR3 nucleotide sequence: TGTGCCAGCAGTGAAGAGCGGACAGGGGACGTAATTACTGAAGCTTTCTTT.

The rearrangement links TRBV5-6 to TRBJ1-2, with TRBD1 matching over 7 bases. The ends lost 0 bases at V and 9 bases at J; junction bases unmatched: 5. CDR1 is SGHDT and CDR2 is YYEEEE in the germline V gene. The CDR3 is 13 amino acids. The CDR3 here is CASSLGTGMRYTF. Written as DNA, the CDR3 is TGTGCCAGCAGCTTGGGGACAGGAATGCGCTACACCTTC.

The rearrangement links TRBV6-5 to TRBJ2-5; perhaps TRBD1 as D (5 bases). The CDR3 sequence is 15 residues long. Germline assignment: CDR1 MNHEY and CDR2 SVGAGI. V lost 2 bases and J 2 bases, leaving 12 bases between the germline ends. The CDR3 DNA follows: TGTGCCAGCAGTTACCTCGAAGGGGTGCAAGAGACCCAGTACTTC. Residues: CASSYLEGVQETQYF.

V and J are TRBV6-6 and TRBJ1-2; D might be TRBD1 (6 bases). Germline values: CDR1 MNHNY, CDR2 SVGAGI (reference sequence). V dropped 6 bases and J dropped 8 bases, with 16 bases sitting between them. CDR3 length equals 13 residues. CDR3: CASRQTGSEGYTF. CDR3 bases: TGTGCCAGCAGGCAGACAGGATCAGAAGGCTACACCTTC.

The rearrangement links TRBV19 to TRBJ1-5; no reliable D call. CDR3 length equals 15 residues. CDR1 is LNHDA and CDR2 is SQIVND in the germline V gene (reference sequence). Trimming removed 3 bases at V and 4 bases at J, with 13 bases between. The CDR3 spells CASSMARQSNQPQHF. The CDR3 nucleotides read TGTGCCAGTAGTATGGCCAGGCAGTCTAATCAGCCCCAGCATTTT.

The chain couples TRBV19 to TRBJ1-2; 7 bases agree with TRBD1. V trimming: 5 bases; J trimming: 1 base; junction bases outside the gene matches: 10. The CDR3 has 16 residues. Germline loops: CDR1 LNHDA, CDR2 SQIVND (reference sequence). The CDR3 sequence: CASSGLTGIRNYGYTF. CDR3 bases: TGTGCCAGTAGTGGGTTGACAGGGATTCGTAACTATGGCTACACCTTC.

The chain links TRBV7-9 to TRBJ1-1, with D unresolved. The CDR3 length is 14 residues. V was pared by 5 bases and J by 0 bases, with 10 bases between. Germline CDR1 is SEHNR and CDR2 is FQNEAQ (reference sequence). The CDR3 DNA sequence: TGTGCCAGCAGCGGGAGACTGATGAACACTGAAGCTTTCTTT. It translates to CASSGRLMNTEAFF.